Shown below are 25 T cell receptor beta chains from a single sample sequenced in a study of vaccination and CD4 T cells after COVID-19. Treatment: 10-day PBMC culture with coronavirus spike peptide pools or control peptides (ViraFEST assay). No cognate antigen is known for these TCRs. CD4+ T cells that had been cultured provided DNA sequenced with the Oncomine TCR Beta short-read assay. MiXCR, run by TCRdb on the PCR reads, gives a single entry per CDR3 protein. The data show 20,000 to 30,000 distinct CDR3 sequences, roughly 68% seen once. The sample in question was CD4+ T cells from blood, cultured in vitro, obtained after SARS-CoV-2 vaccination. The receptors stem from a human donor who received a COVID-19 vaccine.

The V and J genes are TRBV7-3 and TRBJ2-3, with TRBD2 matching over 9 bases. Germline CDR1 SGHTA, CDR2 FQGTGA. V gave up 2 bases and J gave up 5 bases; unmatched junction bases: 5. The CDR3 runs 15 residues. As DNA, the CDR3 is TGTGCCAGCAGCTTAGGCGGGGGGGAAGGAGATACGCAGTATTTT. It specifies CASSLGGGEGDTQYF.

The gene calls are TRBV2 and TRBJ1-2, with D maybe TRBD1 (5 bases). Germline values: CDR1 SNHLY, CDR2 FYNNEI. V lost 2 bases and J lost 7, with 11 bases in between. The CDR3 extends over 13 amino acids. For the CDR3, the DNA is TGTGCCAGCAGTGAAAAGCAGGGCGGTGGCTACACCTTC. This gives the protein CASSEKQGGGYTF.

V is TRBV20-1 and J is TRBJ1-4; 10 nucleotides agree with TRBD1. The germline gives CDR1 DFQATT, CDR2 SNEGSKA (reference sequence). V lost 6 bases and J lost 6; bases outside the gene matches: 7. The CDR3 sequence is 14 residues long. The CDR3 DNA sequence: TGCAGTGCCGCCTCTGGGACAGGGGATGAAAAACTGTTTTTT. As protein: CSAASGTGDEKLFF.

V gene TRBV20-1 combines with J gene TRBJ1-5; TRBD1 is a possible D gene (5 bases). This CDR3 has 14 amino acids. Germline V gene lookup returns CDR1 DFQATT and CDR2 SNEGSKA (reference sequence). V lost 1 base and J 1 base, leaving 8 bases between the germline ends. The CDR3 spells CSARAAGSNQPQHF. For the CDR3, the DNA is TGCAGTGCTAGAGCGGCAGGGAGCAATCAGCCCCAGCATTTT.

The chain recombines TRBV27 with TRBJ1-4; possibly TRBD1 for D (5 bases). Trimming took off 4 bases at V and 5 bases at J, with 17 bases between the two ends. The germline gives CDR1 MNHEY, CDR2 SMNVEV (reference sequence). This CDR3 is built from 16 residues. This chain's CDR3 is CASSSHRGARNEKLFF. Here the CDR3 DNA reads TGTGCCAGCAGTTCCCATCGAGGGGCCCGAAATGAAAAACTGTTTTTT.

V and J are TRBV7-3 and TRBJ2-2, with D unclear. CDR3 length: 14 amino acids. Trimming stripped 6 bases from V and 2 bases from J, with 10 bases between. Germline loops: CDR1 SGHTA, CDR2 FQGTGA. DNA of the CDR3: TGTGCCAGCAGTCTTGACGGAAACACCGGGGAGCTGTTTTTT. Its translation is CASSLDGNTGELFF.

This chain connects TRBV20-1 to TRBJ1-5; unclear D gene. Germline V gene sequence: CDR1 DFQATT, CDR2 SNEGSKA (reference sequence). The CDR3 is made up of 10 amino acids. The germline V and J ends were trimmed by 1 base and 15 bases, with 10 bases remaining between them. The CDR3 nucleotides are TGCAGTGCTAGAGTAGGTGCAAGGCATTTT. It is translated as CSARVGARHF.

The gene calls are TRBV12-3 or TRBV12-4 and TRBJ1-5; a weak D match, TRBD1 (5 bases). Trimming pared 9 bases from V and 3 bases from J, leaving 9 bases between. This CDR3 is 12 amino acids long. The CDR3 here is CASSGYNQPQHF. CDR3 DNA: TGTGCCAGTTCAGGGTACAATCAGCCCCAGCATTTT.

The chain employs TRBV19 and TRBJ2-1; 9 bases are shared with TRBD1. With 10 bases clipped from V and 5 bases from J, the junction kept 9 bases outside the gene matches. This CDR3 region has 14 residues. Germline V gives CDR1 LNHDA, CDR2 SQIVND (reference sequence). The CDR3 is CATKDRGDHNEQFF. CDR3 DNA: TGTGCCACCAAGGACAGGGGCGACCACAATGAGCAGTTCTTC.

The rearrangement joins TRBV6-1 to TRBJ2-3; D might be TRBD2 (5 bases). From germline, CDR1 is MNHNS and CDR2 SASEGT. Between the trimmed V and J ends, which lost 5 bases and 0 bases, there was a span of 9 bases. This CDR3 comprises 14 residues. The CDR3 protein is CASSKDSSTDTQYF. As DNA, the CDR3 is TGTGCCAGCAGTAAGGACTCGAGCACAGATACGCAGTATTTT.

This chain connects TRBV20-1 to TRBJ1-2; D gene uncertain. V was clipped by 2 bases and J by 6 bases, with 16 bases between them. Germline V gene sequence: CDR1 DFQATT, CDR2 SNEGSKA (reference sequence). The CDR3 contains 14 residues. CDR3 sequence: CSARKPIGGDGYTF. DNA of the CDR3: TGCAGTGCTAGAAAACCCATCGGTGGGGATGGCTACACCTTC.

The gene calls are TRBV29-1 and TRBJ1-1, with D unclear. Trimming pared 3 bases from V and 2 bases from J, leaving 7 bases between. CDR3 size: 12 residues. Germline V gene sequence: CDR1 SQVTM, CDR2 ANQGSEA. DNA for the CDR3: TGCAGCGTTGACCCAGATAACACTGAAGCTTTCTTT. This sequence encodes CSVDPDNTEAFF. Full variable domain (missing parts from reference TRBV29-1 and TRBJ1-1): SAVISQKPSRDICQRGTSLTIQCQVDSQVTMMFWYRQQPGQSLTLIATANQGSEATYESGFVIDKFPISRPNLTFSTLTVSNMSPEDSSIYLCSVDPDNTEAFFGQGTRLTVV.

The rearrangement joins TRBV7-8 to TRBJ2-2, with 8 bases fitting TRBD2. Germline V gene sequence: CDR1 SGHVS, CDR2 FQNEAQ. This CDR3 contains 16 residues. V trimming: 1 base; J trimming: 1 base; junction bases outside the gene matches: 2. This CDR3 reads CASSLVGGVNTGELFF. Written as DNA, the CDR3 is TGTGCCAGCAGCTTAGTCGGGGGGGTGAACACCGGGGAGCTGTTTTTT.

The rearrangement joins TRBV2 to TRBJ1-2, with 7 bases lining up with TRBD1. The CDR3 contains 15 residues. J was trimmed by 4 bases and V by 11 bases; bases with no gene match: 16. The V gene's germline CDR1 is SNHLY and CDR2 FYNNEI. CDR3 in DNA: TGTGCCGGTACAGAGTACAGGGGAGCGAGCTATGGCTACACCTTC. The encoded protein is CAGTEYRGASYGYTF.

This chain joins TRBV12-3 or TRBV12-4 and TRBJ1-1; the match to TRBD1 covers 8 bases. The CDR3 is made up of 13 amino acids. With V trimmed by 9 bases and J by 1 base, 4 bases remained unmatched. The CDR3 nucleotides read TGTGCCAGTAACAGGGGGAGGAACACTGAAGCTTTCTTT. Amino acid sequence: CASNRGRNTEAFF.

The chain links TRBV24-1 to TRBJ1-5; possible D gene TRBD1, 6 bases. The germline V gene has CDR1 KGHDR and CDR2 SFDVKD. CDR3 size: 15 residues. Trimming cost V 3 bases and J 0 bases, with 8 bases left between them. The CDR3 DNA sequence: TGTGCCACCAGTGATGCGGACAGTAGCAATCAGCCCCAGCATTTT. Translation: CATSDADSSNQPQHF.

V is TRBV19 and J is TRBJ1-1; D is ambiguous. The CDR3 has 13 residues. V was clipped by 6 bases and J by 3 bases, with 11 bases between them. The germline CDR1 and CDR2 sequences are LNHDA and SQIVND (reference sequence). The CDR3 region is CASSMRQHTEAFF. The CDR3 DNA is TGTGCCAGTAGCATGAGACAACACACTGAAGCTTTCTTT.

The chain uses TRBV6-1 and TRBJ2-7, with 9 nucleotides matching TRBD2. V shed 6 bases and J 0 bases; nucleotides not matched to a gene: 3. The CDR3 has 14 amino acids. Germline V gene sequence: CDR1 MNHNS, CDR2 SASEGT. CDR3 nucleotides: TGTGCCAGCAGCATAGCGGGGGTCTCCTACGAGCAGTACTTC. Translated: CASSIAGVSYEQYF.

This clonotype occurred a few times. V usage is TRBV24-1 and J usage is TRBJ2-5; D remains unclear. The germline V and J ends were trimmed by 5 bases and 0 bases, with 6 bases remaining between them. The germline gives CDR1 KGHDR, CDR2 SFDVKD. The CDR3 totals 13 residues. The CDR3 region is CATSGQYQETQYF. DNA of the CDR3: TGTGCCACCAGTGGCCAGTACCAAGAGACCCAGTACTTC.

This chain uses TRBV15 with TRBJ1-2; tentatively, D is TRBD1 (5 bases). Germline loops: CDR1 LNHNV, CDR2 YYDKDF (reference sequence). V lost 0 bases and J 6 bases, leaving 17 bases between the germline ends. This CDR3 is built from 16 residues. DNA for the CDR3: TGTGCCACCAGCAGAGATCGTTGGGACTTCGACGATGGCTACACCTTC. This sequence encodes CATSRDRWDFDDGYTF.

V usage is TRBV6-1 and J usage is TRBJ1-5; D call uncertain. This CDR3 has 13 amino acids. Germline CDR1 and CDR2: MNHNS and SASEGT. V lost 4 bases, J lost 7 bases, and 11 bases lay in between. The DNA of the CDR3 is TGTGCCAGCAGTGGCACCCTAGGACAGCCCCAGCATTTT. Translating gives CASSGTLGQPQHF.

This clonotype was seen more than once but under ten times. The chain joins TRBV10-3 to TRBJ1-3; D remains ambiguous. Germline CDR1 ENHRY, CDR2 SYGVKD. The CDR3 is made up of 16 amino acids. Trimming pared 0 bases from V and 4 bases from J, leaving 13 bases between. The chain's CDR3 is CAISESVAGQGNTIYF. CDR3 DNA sequence: TGTGCCATCAGTGAGTCAGTGGCCGGGCAGGGAAACACCATATATTTT.

The J gene is TRBJ1-6, the V gene TRBV10-2; D gene uncertain. The CDR3 sequence is 15 residues long. V shed 2 bases and J shed 9 bases, with 14 bases lying between them. Looked up from germline, CDR1 is WSHSY and CDR2 is SAAADI. The CDR3 here is CASSEPASPSSPLHF. CDR3 sequence (DNA): TGCGCCAGCAGTGAGCCGGCCTCTCCTTCTTCACCCCTCCACTTT.

The rearrangement joins TRBV20-1 to TRBJ1-6, with unresolved D. This CDR3 contains 15 residues. Looked up from germline, CDR1 is DFQATT and CDR2 is SNEGSKA (reference sequence). V was cut by 0 bases and J by 8 bases, with 14 bases left in between. The CDR3 loop reads CSARESGRAHSPLHF. CDR3 bases: TGCAGTGCTAGAGAATCCGGGAGGGCCCATTCACCCCTCCACTTT.

The chain has TRBV30 and TRBJ2-2, with D unclear. The CDR3 totals 14 residues. The V gene's germline CDR1 is GTSNPN and CDR2 SVGIG (reference sequence). V lost 1 base and J 1 base, leaving 7 bases between the germline ends. The CDR3 is CAWSAGRNTGELFF. The CDR3 bases are TGTGCCTGGAGTGCTGGGCGGAACACCGGGGAGCTGTTTTTT.